The 2 T cell receptor beta chains listed next were all sequenced from one sample in a study of CD8+ T cells in alopecia areata. After isolation, RNA underwent reverse transcription to generate cDNA as the sequencing template. TCRdb's table, derived via immunoSEQ multiplex PCR, lists solely in-frame clones and lacks some. The table has 110,000 to 150,000 clones, around 83% seen once. The treatment is: oral pan-JAK inhibitor, 5-10 mg twice daily. The material sequenced was CD8+ T cells sorted from blood, taken at week 4, from a patient treated with tofacitinib. These TCRs come from a human donor with alopecia areata.

A word on this clone: Other DNA sequences in the same sample also yield this CDR3. The rearrangement uses TRBV27 and TRBJ1-1; D uncertain. Trimming removed 2 bases at V and 7 bases at J, with 17 bases between. CDR1 and CDR2 (germline): MNHEY, SMNVEV (reference sequence). The CDR3 runs 15 residues. The CDR3 coding sequence is TGTGCCAGCAGTTTACGCAAGGACGGACGGAGTGAAGCTTTCTTT. Translation gives CASSLRKDGRSEAFF.

This rearrangement joins TRBV11-2 to TRBJ1-5; D not resolved. Germline V lookup: CDR1 SGHAT, CDR2 FQNNGV. The V and J ends lost 4 bases and 11 bases respectively, with 18 bases between them. This CDR3 contains 14 residues. The chain's CDR3 is CASSSPPDGGAQHF. Here the CDR3 DNA reads TGTGCCAGCAGCTCCCCCCCGGACGGCGGGGCCCAGCATTTT.